Below, 26 T cell receptor beta chains from the same sample are listed, as sequenced in a study of OX40 agonist ivuxolimab in advanced cancers. TCRdb keeps only in-frame clones here, not all; method: immunoSEQ multiplex PCR. Of roughly 140,000 clones listed, around 94% are singletons. The sample in question was CD4+ or CD8+ T cells sorted from blood, obtained in a trial of the OX40 agonist ivuxolimab. The receptors shown here come from an adult with an advanced solid tumor such as melanoma, head and neck, liver or kidney cancer.

The rearrangement uses TRBV19 and TRBJ1-5; TRBD1 might be the D (6 bases). The germline V gene has CDR1 LNHDA and CDR2 SQIVND (reference sequence). Trimming took 4 bases from V and 4 from J, leaving 17 bases between them. The CDR3 is 16 residues long. The DNA of the CDR3 is TGTGCCAGTAGTAGGTATGTGGACAGAAGAAATCAGCCCCAGCATTTT. Protein: CASSRYVDRRNQPQHF.

The J gene is TRBJ2-5, the V gene TRBV6-5, with 9 bases aligning to TRBD1. Germline V gene lookup returns CDR1 MNHEY and CDR2 SVGAGI. After removal of 6 bases from V and 3 bases from J, the junction contained 2 bases not matched to a gene. This CDR3 has 13 amino acids. The CDR3 DNA follows: TGTGCCAGCAGGAGGACAGGGGAAGAGACCCAGTACTTC. This translates into CASRRTGEETQYF.

The chain recombines TRBV11-2 with TRBJ1-2; 12 bases line up with TRBD1. The CDR3 extends over 14 amino acids. Germline CDR1 reads SGHAT; CDR2 reads FQNNGV. After removal of 4 bases from V and 5 bases from J, the junction contained 2 bases not matched to a gene. The CDR3 spells CASSWGQGAYGYTF. The CDR3 region has the DNA TGTGCCAGCAGCTGGGGACAGGGGGCTTATGGCTACACCTTC.

The chain joins TRBV6-5 to TRBJ1-5; the match to TRBD1 covers 7 bases. Trimming took 6 bases from V and 0 from J; bases not matched to a gene: 2. The germline V gene encodes CDR1 MNHEY and CDR2 SVGAGI. This CDR3 is 14 amino acids long. The CDR3 reads CASRGTASNQPQHF. The CDR3 DNA reads as TGTGCCAGCAGGGGGACAGCTAGCAATCAGCCCCAGCATTTT.

The chain employs TRBV28 and TRBJ2-1; D unclear. V lost 7 bases and J 15 bases, leaving 13 bases between the germline ends. The CDR3 runs to 10 residues. CDR1 and CDR2 (germline): MDHEN, SYDVKM. The CDR3 here is CASIGPPSFF. The CDR3 DNA reads as TGTGCCAGCATCGGGCCTCCATCGTTCTTC.

The chain is built from TRBV2 and TRBJ1-1; 7 bases agree with TRBD1. There are 13 residues in the CDR3. Losses at the gene ends were 9 bases for V and 5 bases for J; bases not matched to a gene: 9. Germline-derived CDR1 and CDR2 are SNHLY and FYNNEI. The CDR3 nucleotides read TGTGCCAGTATGACAGGGTTTGGGACTGAAGCTTTCTTT. Its protein product is CASMTGFGTEAFF.

The rearrangement joins TRBV6-6 to TRBJ2-1; D remains ambiguous. The CDR3 length is 13 residues. Germline CDR1 and CDR2: MNHNY and SVGAGI (reference sequence). With 7 bases removed from V and 3 bases from J, the gap between germline ends came to 10 bases. The chain's CDR3 is CASTGRNYNEQFF. The DNA for the CDR3 is TGTGCCAGCACCGGACGGAACTACAATGAGCAGTTCTTC.

The chain uses TRBV15 and TRBJ2-3; no clear D gene. V was shortened by 2 bases and J by 2 bases, with 20 bases between the two germline ends. Germline V gene sequence: CDR1 LNHNV, CDR2 YYDKDF (reference sequence). This CDR3 is 18 amino acids long. This CDR3 reads CATSRSRTGAPVTDTQYF. The CDR3 nucleotides read TGTGCCACCAGCAGATCCCGGACGGGCGCTCCCGTCACAGATACGCAGTATTTT.

V usage is TRBV7-3 and J usage is TRBJ2-2; D is unclear. Trimming removed 2 bases at V and 6 bases at J, with 10 bases between. The CDR3 spans 14 residues. Germline loops: CDR1 SGHTA, CDR2 FQGTGA. The CDR3 region has the DNA TGTGCCAGCAGCTTAGGACCGCTCGCCGGGGAGCTGTTTTTT. It codes for CASSLGPLAGELFF.

The rearrangement uses TRBV19 and TRBJ2-3; 8 bases map to TRBD1. This CDR3 contains 16 residues. V lost 5 bases and J lost 8; bases outside the gene matches: 15. CDR1 is LNHDA, CDR2 SQIVND, per germline (reference sequence). CDR3 amino acids: CASSSGQGGKEGTQYF. The CDR3 bases are TGTGCCAGTAGTTCAGGACAGGGCGGGAAGGAGGGTACGCAGTATTTT.

The chain carries TRBV5-6 and TRBJ1-1; D not resolved. Trimming cost V 2 bases and J 1 base, with 9 bases left between them. The CDR3 is 14 amino acids. Germline CDR1 reads SGHDT; CDR2 reads YYEEEE. The CDR3 protein is CASSFLYRNTEAFF. The CDR3 DNA reads TGTGCCAGCAGCTTTCTGTATCGGAACACTGAAGCTTTCTTT.

This rearrangement joins TRBV4-3 to TRBJ2-3, with TRBD2 matching over 8 bases. V lost 0 bases to trimming and J lost 0 bases; unmatched junction nucleotides: 5. Germline CDR1 is LGHNA and CDR2 is YSLEER. The CDR3 runs 17 residues. The CDR3 DNA sequence: TGCGCCAGCAGCCAAGAAACTAGCGGAACTAGCACAGATACGCAGTATTTT. Amino acid sequence: CASSQETSGTSTDTQYF.

The chain links TRBV11-3 to TRBJ2-2, with D perhaps TRBD2 (5 bases). CDR1 is SGHNT, CDR2 YENEEA, per germline. The CDR3 runs 14 residues. Trimming left V 5 bases short and J 1 base short, with 8 bases between. The CDR3 reads CASSPGRNTGELFF. The CDR3 DNA is TGTGCCAGCAGCCCTGGGAGGAACACCGGGGAGCTGTTTTTT. Supplemented by reference TRBV11-3 and TRBJ2-2, the full variable domain reads EAGVVQSPRYKIIEKKQPVAFWCNPISGHNTLYWYLQNLGQGPELLIRYENEEAVDDSQLPKDRFSAERLKGVDSTLKIQPAELGDSAVYLCASSPGRNTGELFFGEGSRLTVL.

The chain has TRBV18 and TRBJ1-1, with 7 nucleotides matching TRBD1. This CDR3 region has 16 residues. Trimming at V came to 3 bases and at J to 5 bases, leaving 12 bases not matched to a gene. Germline V gives CDR1 KGHSH, CDR2 LQKENI. The chain's CDR3 is CASSPQSRRQGTEAFF. For the CDR3, the DNA is TGTGCCAGCTCACCGCAATCCCGCAGACAGGGTACTGAAGCTTTCTTT.

The chain has TRBV28 and TRBJ1-4; maybe TRBD1 (5 bases). This CDR3 is 15 amino acids long. Germline CDR1 MDHEN, CDR2 SYDVKM. Trimming removed 1 base from V and 8 bases from J, with 14 bases in between. The CDR3 DNA reads as TGTGCCAGCAGTTTATCAGGGACCAAAAGAGAAAAACTGTTTTTT. Translated: CASSLSGTKREKLFF. Based on the CDR3 plus reference TRBV28 and TRBJ1-4, the full variable domain is DVKVTQSSRYLVKRTGEKVFLECVQDMDHENMFWYRQDPGLGLRLIYFSYDVKMKEKGDIPEGYSVSREKKERFSLILESASTNQTSMYLCASSLSGTKREKLFFGSGTQLSVL.

The table lists this clone with a count of one. The V and J genes are TRBV4-3 and TRBJ1-4; weak D call: TRBD1 (6 bases). The CDR3 is 17 amino acids. CDR1 LGHNA and CDR2 YSLEER come from the germline V gene. V lost 0 bases and J lost 4, with 15 bases in between. DNA for the CDR3: TGCGCCAGCAGCCAAGATCTCATGAGGGGGTTTAATGAAAAACTGTTTTTT. It specifies CASSQDLMRGFNEKLFF.

V is TRBV6-5 and J is TRBJ2-4; no definite D call. The CDR3 is 13 residues long. CDR1 and CDR2 (germline): MNHEY, SVGAGI. The V end lost 7 bases, the J end lost 0 bases, and 7 bases lay between the germline ends. CDR3 in DNA: TGTGCCAGCACCAGTATAGCCAAAAACATTCAGTACTTC. As protein: CASTSIAKNIQYF.

The V gene is TRBV10-3, the J gene TRBJ2-3; 9 bases agree with TRBD2. The germline CDR1 and CDR2 sequences are ENHRY and SYGVKD. CDR3 length: 14 residues. With V trimmed by 9 bases and J by 2 bases, 6 bases remained unmatched. CDR3 nucleotides: TGTGCCATTTCCCGACTAGCGGACACAGATACGCAGTATTTT. Residues: CAISRLADTDTQYF.

The chain has TRBV5-8 and TRBJ2-6; 7 nucleotides match TRBD1. Trimming at V came to 5 bases and at J to 0 bases, leaving 2 bases not matched to a gene. Germline V CDR1 and CDR2: SGHTS, YDEGEE. The CDR3 length is 15 residues. CDR3 region: CASRYRGSGANVLTF. The CDR3 region has the DNA TGTGCCAGCAGATACAGGGGCTCTGGGGCCAACGTCCTGACTTTC.

The chain employs TRBV6-5 and TRBJ2-7; 8 bases align to TRBD1. This CDR3 has 15 amino acids. Unmatched junction bases numbered 4, after V lost 0 bases and J lost 3 bases. CDR1 is MNHEY and CDR2 is SVGAGI in the germline V gene. The CDR3: CASSYSPGGLYEQYF. In DNA, the CDR3 is TGTGCCAGCAGTTACTCGCCAGGGGGCCTCTACGAGCAGTACTTC.

The chain joins TRBV6-6 to TRBJ1-3, with a tentative D call TRBD1 (5 bases). V was trimmed by 6 bases and J by 4 bases, leaving 16 bases between them. Germline CDR1 MNHNY, CDR2 SVGAGI (reference sequence). The CDR3 loop spans 15 amino acids. The CDR3 here is CASSSSGGTGNTIYF. In nucleotides, the CDR3 is TGTGCCAGCAGCTCTTCCGGGGGGACGGGAAACACCATATATTTT.

The rearrangement joins TRBV2 to TRBJ1-5; D is undetermined. Germline CDR1 is SNHLY and CDR2 is FYNNEI. The CDR3 length is 17 residues. Trimming left V 4 bases short and J 1 base short, with 17 bases between. The CDR3 here is CASSGIGGITSNQPQHF. The CDR3 DNA reads TGTGCCAGCAGTGGGATAGGAGGTATAACGAGCAATCAGCCCCAGCATTTT. Looking up the rest from reference TRBV2 and TRBJ1-5 gives the full variable domain: EPEVTQTPSHQVTQMGQEVILRCVPISNHLYFYWYRQILGQKVEFLVSFYNNEISEKSEIFDDQFSVERPDGSNFTLKIRSTKLEDSAMYFCASSGIGGITSNQPQHFGDGTRLSIL.

The genes are TRBV5-6 and TRBJ2-7; D is ambiguous. This CDR3 comprises 12 residues. Deletions cut 0 bases from V and 7 bases from J, with 8 bases between. The germline V gene has CDR1 SGHDT and CDR2 YYEEEE. CDR3 sequence (DNA): TGTGCCAGCAGCTTGGTTCGGGCAGAGCAGTACTTC. The encoded protein is CASSLVRAEQYF.

J is TRBJ2-7 and V is TRBV11-2; D is unclear. Trimming took 2 bases from V and 4 from J, leaving 9 bases between them. Germline CDR1 SGHAT, CDR2 FQNNGV. The CDR3 length is 13 residues. The CDR3 loop is CASSLRAVYEQYF. Written as DNA, the CDR3 is TGTGCCAGCAGCTTACGGGCTGTTTACGAGCAGTACTTC.

The V and J genes are TRBV15 and TRBJ1-2; possibly TRBD1 for D (5 bases). The CDR3 is 12 residues long. The V end was cut by 5 bases, the J end by 5 bases, with 9 bases between. The germline V gene has CDR1 LNHNV and CDR2 YYDKDF (reference sequence). CDR3 nucleotide sequence: TGTGCCACCAGCCCGGGGGTTTATGGCTACACCTTC. Protein sequence: CATSPGVYGYTF.

This clone was seen just once. The chain links TRBV28 to TRBJ1-3; D remains unclear. V was clipped by 4 bases and J by 11 bases, with 12 bases between them. From germline, CDR1 is MDHEN and CDR2 SYDVKM. This CDR3 has 12 residues. The chain's CDR3 is CASSSPVSAIYF. The CDR3 DNA sequence: TGTGCCAGCAGTTCCCCGGTGTCGGCCATATATTTT.